Here is one T cell receptor beta chain with its context. Its specificity is not known. MiXCR, applied by TCRdb to the reads, yields one record per CDR3 protein. The profile shows around 770,000 distinct CDR3 sequences, 25% to 30% of them singletons. This specimen belongs to a study of T cell repertoires in cytomegalovirus infection. Sequenced here: cultured CD8+ T cells from PBMCs, sampled from culture after CMV antigen stimulation. This TCR derives from a human donor in good health (CMV status not recorded). Some clones in this sample may be carry-over from other donors' samples.

This CDR3 is CASSLGAGSYNEQFF. CDR3 in DNA: TGTGCCAGCAGCTTGGGAGCGGGGTCCTACAATGAGCAGTTCTTC. V usage is TRBV5-6 and J usage is TRBJ2-1; 7 bases are shared with TRBD2. The V segment lost 0 bases and the J segment 1 base; nucleotides outside the gene matches: 1. CDR1 and CDR2 from the germline V gene are SGHDT and YYEEEE. This CDR3 has 15 residues.